This is a list of T cell receptor beta chains from one sample in a study of blood T cell repertoires in COVID-19. The assay was immunoSEQ multiplex PCR, and TCRdb's table has in-frame clones only and misses some. The sample contains about 220,000 clones, just over 85% of which appear only once. The sample taken for sequencing was PBMCs or T cells enriched from blood (not recorded which). These TCRs come from a woman aged 35 to 49 with acute COVID-19. Both conserved end residues are part of each CDR3. The D gene is left open where the match is weak. Where a row states a size, it is once, few, many or the class of an expanded clone; other rows omit it.

abundance	d_gene	v_gene	len	j_gene	CDR3aa	CDR3nt
-	TRBD1	TRBV29-1	14	TRBJ1-3	CSVVGQGTGNTIYF	TGCAGCGTTGTGGGACAGGGTACAGGAAACACCATATATTTT
-	-	TRBV9	14	TRBJ2-1	CASSVAPVYNEQFF	TGTGCCAGCAGCGTAGCTCCCGTCTACAATGAGCAGTTCTTC
-	-	TRBV5-1	14	TRBJ1-5	CASSAAGGNQPQHF	TGCGCCAGCAGCGCCGCAGGGGGCAATCAGCCCCAGCATTTT
-	TRBD1	TRBV7-9	16	TRBJ1-5	CASSLWTGVGNQPQHF	TGTGCCAGCAGCTTATGGACAGGGGTGGGCAATCAGCCCCAGCATTTT
-	TRBD1	TRBV19	15	TRBJ2-7	CASSRKGQAGYEQYF	TGTGCCAGTAGCCGAAAGGGACAGGCAGGCTACGAGCAGTACTTC
-	TRBD1	TRBV7-9	17	TRBJ1-1	CASSYNPGAGGPTEAFF	TGTGCCAGCAGCTACAACCCGGGGGCAGGGGGCCCCACTGAAGCTTTCTTT
-	TRBD1	TRBV18	14	TRBJ2-7	CASSPTGGNDEQYF	TGTGCCAGCTCACCCACAGGGGGCAACGACGAGCAGTACTTC
-	-	TRBV7-2	14	TRBJ1-4	CASSQDRTNEKLFF	TGTGCCAGCAGCCAAGACAGGACAAATGAAAAACTGTTTTTT
-	-	TRBV5-6	14	TRBJ1-2	CASSTGHGIYGYTF	TGTGCCAGCAGCACAGGACACGGCATCTATGGCTACACCTTC
-	-	TRBV10-3	13	TRBJ2-3	CAISGQNTDTQYF	TGTGCCATCAGCGGACAGAACACAGATACGCAGTATTTT
-	TRBD2	TRBV2	15	TRBJ2-5	CASSEVPSGQETQYF	TGTGCCAGCAGTGAAGTTCCTAGCGGCCAAGAGACCCAGTACTTC
-	TRBD1	TRBV2	16	TRBJ1-5	CASFPGQGALGQPQHF	TGTGCCAGCTTCCCCGGACAGGGGGCGCTTGGTCAGCCCCAGCATTTT
once	-	TRBV5-1	13	TRBJ2-5	CASSPRGQETQYF	TGCGCCAGCAGCCCGAGGGGGCAAGAGACCCAGTACTTC
-	-	TRBV7-3	16	TRBJ2-3	CASSPTRTESTDTQYF	TGTGCCAGCAGCCCGACCCGGACAGAGAGCACAGATACGCAGTATTTT
-	-	TRBV19	14	TRBJ1-2	CASTAGYPNYGYTF	TGTGCCAGTACCGCCGGGTACCCTAACTATGGCTACACCTTC
-	TRBD1	TRBV9	14	TRBJ1-4	CASSTTGGNQKLFF	TGTGCCAGCAGCACGACAGGGGGCAATCAAAAGCTGTTTTTT
-	TRBD2	TRBV4-1	15	TRBJ2-3	CASSQVGLAADTQYF	TGCGCCAGCAGCCAAGTGGGTCTAGCGGCAGATACGCAGTATTTT
-	TRBD1	TRBV27	13	TRBJ2-2	CASSTDRGGELFF	TGTGCCAGCAGTACAGACAGGGGAGGGGAGCTGTTTTTT
-	TRBD1	TRBV7-3	17	TRBJ2-5	CASSRGRGQGVQETQYF	TGTGCCAGCAGCCGCGGTCGAGGACAGGGGGTCCAAGAGACCCAGTACTTC
-	-	TRBV15	16	TRBJ1-2	CATSRDPWGGSYGYTF	TGTGCCACCAGCAGAGATCCTTGGGGAGGCAGCTATGGCTACACCTTC
-	-	TRBV29-1	13	TRBJ1-2	CSVVYLFNYGYTF	TGCAGCGTTGTCTACCTCTTTAACTATGGCTACACCTTC
-	TRBD2	TRBV7-9	17	TRBJ2-1	CASSAHMTSGGVNEQFF	TGTGCCAGCAGCGCGCATATGACTAGCGGGGGGGTGAATGAGCAGTTCTTC
few	TRBD2	TRBV19	16	TRBJ2-3	CASSIRWGGSTDTQYF	TGTGCCAGTAGTATAAGGTGGGGAGGGAGCACAGATACGCAGTATTTT
-	-	TRBV5-1	13	TRBJ2-3	CASGTSATDTQYF	TGCGCCAGCGGAACGAGCGCCACAGATACGCAGTATTTT
once	-	TRBV9	16	TRBJ1-1	CASSVGLLGLNTEAFF	TGTGCCAGCAGCGTTGGCCTACTAGGGCTCAACACTGAAGCTTTCTTT
-	-	TRBV19	15	TRBJ1-6	CASKAGHNLNSPLHF	TGTGCCAGTAAAGCAGGGCACAACCTAAATTCACCCCTCCACTTT
-	-	TRBV4-3	14	TRBJ1-2	CASSQGVAGIGYTF	TGCGCCAGCAGCCAAGGGGTTGCAGGGATAGGCTACACCTTC
-	-	TRBV19	13	TRBJ1-4	CASSSVGNEKLFF	TGTGCCAGTAGTTCAGTTGGTAATGAAAAACTGTTTTTT
-	-	TRBV3-1/TRBV3-2	17	TRBJ1-3	CASSRYSGTNSGNTIYF	TGTGCCAGCAGCCGTTACTCCGGGACAAATTCTGGAAACACCATATATTTT
once	-	TRBV5-5	18	TRBJ1-5	CASSFGPGMVGSNQPQHF	TGTGCCAGCAGCTTTGGTCCGGGGATGGTCGGAAGCAATCAGCCCCAGCATTTT
-	TRBD1	TRBV9	14	TRBJ2-2	CASSGQGNTGELFF	TGTGCCAGCAGCGGACAGGGGAACACCGGGGAGCTGTTTTTT
-	-	TRBV6-5	15	TRBJ1-5	CASSPRLVRDQPQHF	TGTGCCAGCAGCCCCCGTTTAGTACGGGATCAGCCCCAGCATTTT
-	-	TRBV27	13	TRBJ1-1	CASSSLGGTEAFF	TGTGCCAGCAGTTCCCTCGGGGGCACTGAAGCTTTCTTT
-	-	TRBV7-2	12	TRBJ1-1	CASRRRATEAFF	TGTGCCAGCAGACGGAGGGCCACTGAAGCTTTCTTT
few	-	TRBV6-4	13	TRBJ1-6	CASTQGKNSPLHF	TGTGCCAGCACCCAGGGGAAGAATTCACCCCTCCACTTT
-	-	TRBV4-1	15	TRBJ1-1	CASSQVIQGTAEAFF	TGCGCCAGCAGCCAAGTGATACAGGGTACCGCTGAAGCTTTCTTT
once	-	TRBV27	16	TRBJ1-4	CASSPRRGTTNEKLFF	TGTGCCAGCTCCCCCCGGCGGGGGACAACTAATGAAAAACTGTTTTTT
many	-	TRBV14	14	TRBJ1-1	CASSQGQGYTEAFF	TGTGCCAGCAGCCAAGGCCAGGGATACACTGAAGCTTTCTTT
-	TRBD1	TRBV19	16	TRBJ1-1	CASSIGRTGGDSEAFF	TGTGCCAGTAGTATAGGCCGAACAGGGGGAGACTCTGAAGCTTTCTTT
-	TRBD1	TRBV5-4	16	TRBJ1-2	CASSSAGTGEEYGYTF	TGTGCCAGCAGCTCAGCCGGGACAGGGGAGGAGTATGGCTACACCTTC
-	-	TRBV3-1/TRBV3-2	14	TRBJ1-1	CASSQEGRGTEAFF	TGTGCCAGCAGCCAAGAAGGCCGCGGGACTGAAGCTTTCTTT
-	TRBD2	TRBV6-2/TRBV6-3	16	TRBJ2-1	CASSNPSGGTYNEQFF	TGTGCCAGCAGTAACCCTAGCGGGGGGACATACAATGAGCAGTTCTTC
-	-	TRBV7-9	16	TRBJ1-6	CASSFWVTGTGSPLHF	TGTGCCAGCAGCTTCTGGGTGACGGGCACAGGTTCACCCCTCCACTTT
-	-	TRBV2	14	TRBJ1-2	CASSVEQAFGGYTF	TGTGCCAGCAGTGTAGAACAGGCCTTTGGAGGCTACACCTTC
-	-	TRBV19	16	TRBJ1-3	CASSIGLKRAGNTIYF	TGTGCCAGTAGTATAGGGTTGAAGCGAGCTGGAAACACCATATATTTT
-	-	TRBV2	15	TRBJ1-1	CASSDNRGLNTEAFF	TGTGCCAGCAGTGATAACAGAGGGCTGAACACTGAAGCTTTCTTT